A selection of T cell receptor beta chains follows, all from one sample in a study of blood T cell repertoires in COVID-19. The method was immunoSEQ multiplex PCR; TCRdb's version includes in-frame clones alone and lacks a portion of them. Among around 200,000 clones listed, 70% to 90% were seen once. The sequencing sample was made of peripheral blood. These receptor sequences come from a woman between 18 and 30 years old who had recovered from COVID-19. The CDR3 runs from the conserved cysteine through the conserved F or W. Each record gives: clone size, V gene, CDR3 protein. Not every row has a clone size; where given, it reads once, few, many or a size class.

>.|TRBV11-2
CASSLLTAGVRSEQFF
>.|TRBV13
CASSSSVPSEQFF
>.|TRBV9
CASSVGGADTEAFF
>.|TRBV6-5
CAGWTGGSYEQYF
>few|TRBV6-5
CASRKTGRNQPQHF
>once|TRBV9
CASSPRGSNYGYTF
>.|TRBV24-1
CATSSGTSPYNEQFF
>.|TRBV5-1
CASSLVSSGKETQYF
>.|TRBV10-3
CAISERESDTQYF
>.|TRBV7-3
CASSPGQGKTEAFF
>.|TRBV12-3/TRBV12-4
CASSSHLGGKLFF
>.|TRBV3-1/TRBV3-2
CASSPRRLAGVVELFF
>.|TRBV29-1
CSVDPGIDNEQFF
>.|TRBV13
CASSSSSYEQYF
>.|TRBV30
CACASGDEKLFF
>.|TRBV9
CASSGEQGADYGYTF
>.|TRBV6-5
CASSLGYNSNQPQHF
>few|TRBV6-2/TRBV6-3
CASSGGEGTSGSEQYF